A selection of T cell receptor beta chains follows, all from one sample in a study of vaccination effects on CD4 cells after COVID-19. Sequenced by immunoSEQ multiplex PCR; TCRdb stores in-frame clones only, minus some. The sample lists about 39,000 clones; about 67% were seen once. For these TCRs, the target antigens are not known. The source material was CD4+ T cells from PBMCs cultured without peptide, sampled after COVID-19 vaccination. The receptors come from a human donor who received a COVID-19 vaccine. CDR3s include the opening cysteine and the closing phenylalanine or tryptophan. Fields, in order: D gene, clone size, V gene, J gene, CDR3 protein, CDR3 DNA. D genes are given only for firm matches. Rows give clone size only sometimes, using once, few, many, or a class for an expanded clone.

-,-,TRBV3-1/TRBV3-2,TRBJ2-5,CASSPGGGTLQETQYF,TGTGCCAGCAGCCCCGGTGGCGGGACACTTCAAGAGACCCAGTACTTC
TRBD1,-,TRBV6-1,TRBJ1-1,CASSEWGQGDTEAFF,TGTGCCAGCAGTGAATGGGGGCAGGGGGACACTGAAGCTTTCTTT
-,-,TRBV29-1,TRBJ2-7,CSVVARDYEQYF,TGCAGCGTTGTTGCGCGGGACTACGAGCAGTACTTC
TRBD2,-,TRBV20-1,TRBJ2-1,CSASGRGLAGVLHNEQFF,TGCAGTGCTAGTGGGAGGGGACTAGCGGGAGTGCTACACAATGAGCAGTTCTTC
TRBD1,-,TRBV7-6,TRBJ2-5,CASSLALDRAETQYF,TGTGCCAGCAGCTTAGCATTAGACAGGGCAGAGACCCAGTACTTC
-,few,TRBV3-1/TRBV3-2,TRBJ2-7,CASSQENEQYF,TGTGCCAGCAGCCAAGAAAACGAGCAGTACTTC
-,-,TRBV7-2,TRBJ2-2,CASSLGPLAPGELFF,TGTGCCAGCAGCTTAGGACCACTTGCTCCCGGGGAGCTGTTTTTT
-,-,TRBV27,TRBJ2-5,CASSLGITPASRETQYF,TGTGCCAGCAGTTTGGGGATAACCCCAGCATCGCGGGAGACCCAGTACTTC
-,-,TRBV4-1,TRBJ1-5,CASSQEGGSVKQPQHF,TGCGCCAGCAGCCAAGAGGGAGGGAGTGTCAAGCAGCCCCAGCATTTT
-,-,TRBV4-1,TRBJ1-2,CASSPDFGGYGYTF,TGCGCCAGCAGCCCCGATTTCGGTGGGTATGGCTACACCTTC
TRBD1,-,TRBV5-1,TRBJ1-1,CASSLVSGQGWGTEAFF,TGCGCCAGCAGCTTGGTATCCGGACAGGGGTGGGGCACTGAAGCTTTCTTT
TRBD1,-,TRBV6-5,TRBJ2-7,CASSRDRGPFYEQYF,TGTGCCAGCAGTCGGGACAGGGGACCCTTTTACGAGCAGTACTTC
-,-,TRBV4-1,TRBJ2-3,CASGRASPPTDTQYF,TGCGCCAGCGGCAGGGCGTCACCTCCCACAGATACGCAGTATTTT
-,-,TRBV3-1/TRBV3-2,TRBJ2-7,CASSQAGGLGWFQDEQYF,TGTGCCAGCAGCCAAGCCGGTGGGCTAGGTTGGTTTCAAGACGAGCAGTACTTC
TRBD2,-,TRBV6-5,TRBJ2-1,CASRPRSGGADFF,TGTGCCAGCAGACCCCGTAGCGGGGGGGCCGATTTCTTC
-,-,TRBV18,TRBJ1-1,CASSPAGKNTEAFF,TGTGCCAGCTCACCAGCGGGGAAGAACACTGAAGCTTTCTTT
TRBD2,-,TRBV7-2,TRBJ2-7,CASSKQRGYEQYF,TGTGCCAGCAGCAAGCAGCGGGGCTACGAGCAGTACTTC